This T cell receptor (beta chain) was documented in a study of T cell responses to AZD1222 COVID-19 vaccine (dated by TCRdb to 2020 to 2023). Regarding the complete study: Because spike-specific TCR depth and breadth did not differ between the two schedules, AZD1222 recipients who got a second dose at roughly 4 weeks were pooled with those who got a second dose at roughly 12 weeks. Trial participants were enrolled into age subgroups of 18-55, 56-69 and 70-plus years, which contained 148, 28 and 57 TCR-sequenced participants, respectively. TCR sequencing covered fewer than 250 trial participants: 200 to 220 given two doses of AZD1222 and 26 given two doses of MenACWY control vaccine. The study at large found these results: Conclusions about previously exposed vaccinees are limited because only six or seven AZD1222 recipients were SARS-CoV-2 seropositive at baseline. In the small 56-69-year group, the increase in depth fell short of significance, most likely because of low power. Reportedly, close to half of the unique spike-specific TCRs recognized epitopes lying outside the regions that are mutated in the B.1.351 and B.1.1.7 variants. The vaccine-associated CD4 TCRs covered the entire spike protein, and the dominant responses fell in regions 160-218 and 743-854. Because no samples from the day 14 peak response were available, repertoires could be characterized only after the peak T cell response. Spike-specific TCR breadth and depth rose significantly after two AZD1222 doses compared with day 0 and with MenACWY recipients. Participants were mostly white British, with more females than males. The authors suggested clonal diversity may have been underestimated.

The CDR3 regions of human TCRbeta chains were analyzed by immunosequencing. The source study handled its data this way. Repertoire TCRs were matched against a reference library of SARS-CoV-2-specific TCRs generated with the MIRA antigen-specificity platform. Breadth was defined as the fraction of unique TCRs that were SARS-CoV-2-associated, and depth was defined as the fraction of total T cells that were SARS-CoV-2-associated. Using the MIRA data, each spike-specific TCR was assigned both to the spike region to which the TCR was reactive and to a CD4 or CD8 class. Log10-transformed breadth and depth values were compared by one-way ANOVA with Sidak's multiple comparisons tests. The source is immuneACCESS, and TCRdb retained only in-frame sequences with V and J called. Part of the clones is not carried over; for the studies checked, unresolved V genes explain less than half of this, and the remainder is unexplained. V and J calls and clone size come straight from that table; D and trimming were deduced from the DNA. This sample gives 150,000 to 180,000 clones in total; about 88% of them show up just once. 18% of the sample is in the top ten clones.

The intended sense of this specimen's time point label: baseline before first vaccination. Vaccinee samples were obtained from the UK trials COV001 and COV002, which included a single-blind randomized controlled phase 2/3 trial of AZD1222 (ChAdOx1 nCoV-19) in healthy adults. For TCRbeta chain sequencing, PBMC samples were collected from trial participants at day 0 and at day 28 after the second dose. The germline V gene supplies CDR1 MDHEN and CDR2 SYDVKM. From its cysteine to its phenylalanine, the CDR3 spans 17 amino acids. CDR3 DNA is the only sequence kept; it has 51 bases, read in frame from the first base. Trimmed from V: 1 base; trimmed from J: 4 bases; junction bases lacking a gene match: 8. As for this clone: This receptor's antigen is unknown. Base qualities are not provided; no much larger clone lies one nucleotide away.

The V and J segments used are TRBV28 and TRBJ1-1; 11 central bases correspond to TRBD1. Sequenced material: peripheral blood, taken on day 0 of AZD1222 vaccination. This receptor was obtained from an adult in good health. The DNA is as follows: TGTGCCAGCAGTTTATTTGGGGACAGGGGGTCGGGCACTGAAGCTTTCTTT. This codes for CASSLFGDRGSGTEAFF. The reference TRBV28 and TRBJ1-1 proteins fill in what lies around the CDR3, so the full variable domain reads DVKVTQSSRYLVKRTGEKVFLECVQDMDHENMFWYRQDPGLGLRLIYFSYDVKMKEKGDIPEGYSVSREKKERFSLILESASTNQTSMYLCASSLFGDRGSGTEAFFGQGTRLTVV.